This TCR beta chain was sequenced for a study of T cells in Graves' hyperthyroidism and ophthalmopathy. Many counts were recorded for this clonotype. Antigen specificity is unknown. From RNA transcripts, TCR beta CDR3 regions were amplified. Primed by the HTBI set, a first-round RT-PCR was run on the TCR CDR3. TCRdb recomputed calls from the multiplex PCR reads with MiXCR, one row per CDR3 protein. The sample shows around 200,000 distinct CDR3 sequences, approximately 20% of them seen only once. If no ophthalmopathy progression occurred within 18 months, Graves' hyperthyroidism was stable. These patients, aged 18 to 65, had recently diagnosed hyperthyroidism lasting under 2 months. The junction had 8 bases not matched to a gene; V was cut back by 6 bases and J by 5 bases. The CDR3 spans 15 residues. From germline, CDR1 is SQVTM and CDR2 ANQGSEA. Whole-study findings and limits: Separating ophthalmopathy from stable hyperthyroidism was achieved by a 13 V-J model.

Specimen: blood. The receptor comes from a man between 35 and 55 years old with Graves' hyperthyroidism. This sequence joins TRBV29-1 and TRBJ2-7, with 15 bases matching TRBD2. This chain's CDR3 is CSVARTSGGANEQYF. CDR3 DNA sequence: TGCAGCGTCGCTAGGACTAGCGGGGGGGCCAACGAGCAGTACTTC.